The 31 T cell receptor beta chains below were found in one sample sequenced in a study of blood T cell repertoires in COVID-19. Assay used: immunoSEQ multiplex PCR; TCRdb lists only in-frame clones, some missing. Among around 210,000 clones listed, roughly 75% were seen once. The sequencing sample was made of peripheral blood. The receptors stem from a woman aged 70-85 years with acute or convalescent COVID-19.

DNA of the CDR3: TGTGCCAGCAGCTTAGAAGATGGGCTAGCGGGATCCTCCTACGAGCAGTACTTC. Translated: CASSLEDGLAGSSYEQYF. The chain combines TRBV7-2 with TRBJ2-7; 9 bases are shared with TRBD2. Germline-derived CDR1 and CDR2 are SGHTA and FQGNSA. V was pared by 1 base and J by 0 bases, with 10 bases of the junction left unmatched. CDR3 length: 18 residues.

V usage is TRBV27 and J usage is TRBJ2-2; 9 bases match TRBD2. Germline values: CDR1 MNHEY, CDR2 SMNVEV (reference sequence). The J segment lost 7 bases and the V segment lost 5 bases, leaving 8 bases of the junction unmatched. This CDR3 comprises 15 residues. The CDR3 DNA reads as TGTGCCAGCAGTGATAGCGGGAGACTGAACGGGGAGCTGTTTTTT. Translation: CASSDSGRLNGELFF.

V and J are TRBV18 and TRBJ1-1; 8 bases match TRBD1. V was pared by 3 bases and J by 5 bases, with 8 bases of the junction left unmatched. The CDR3 runs to 15 residues. Germline loops: CDR1 KGHSH, CDR2 LQKENI. The CDR3 sequence: CASSPLAGGETEAFF. As DNA, the CDR3 is TGTGCCAGCTCACCTCTGGCAGGGGGCGAAACTGAAGCTTTCTTT.

CDR3 loop: CASRTPSPRGLGEKLFF. The CDR3 nucleotides read TGTGCCAGCAGGACCCCAAGCCCTAGGGGGCTCGGTGAAAAACTGTTTTTT. This chain uses TRBV28 with TRBJ1-4, with 7 bases identical to TRBD1. This CDR3 is built from 17 residues. V lost 6 bases to trimming and J lost 7 bases; unmatched junction nucleotides: 17. The V gene's germline CDR1 is MDHEN and CDR2 SYDVKM.

The genes are TRBV5-4 and TRBJ2-3; 9 nucleotides agree with TRBD2. The CDR3 has 15 amino acids. V was clipped by 2 bases and J by 3 bases; unmatched bases: 4. Germline CDR1 reads SGHNT; CDR2 reads YYREEE (reference sequence). CDR3 amino acids: CASSFGGRGTDTQYF. The DNA for the CDR3 is TGTGCCAGCAGCTTCGGCGGGAGGGGAACAGATACGCAGTATTTT. Full variable domain (remainder filled in from reference TRBV5-4 and TRBJ2-3): ETGVTQSPTHLIKTRGQQVTLRCSSQSGHNTVSWYQQALGQGPQFIFQYYREEENGRGNFPPRFSGLQFPNYSSELNVNALELDDSALYLCASSFGGRGTDTQYFGPGTRLTVL.

This clone was observed many times. The chain employs TRBV5-1 and TRBJ2-3; TRBD2 matches at 10 bases. V gave up 2 bases and J gave up 1 base; unmatched junction bases: 4. CDR1 is SGHRS and CDR2 is YFSETQ in the germline V gene. This CDR3 has 16 residues. The DNA for the CDR3 is TGCGCCAGCAGCTTAACCGGGACTAGCGGCACAGATACGCAGTATTTT. Encoded protein: CASSLTGTSGTDTQYF.

The CDR3 DNA follows: TGTGCCAGCAGCCACACAGGGGCCCCTGAAGCTTTCTTT. It yields the protein CASSHTGAPEAFF. The chain joins TRBV3-1 (or the pseudogene TRBV3-2) to TRBJ1-1; TRBD1 matches at 7 bases. J lost 6 bases, V lost 3 bases, and 4 bases had no gene match. Germline CDR1 is LGHDT and CDR2 is YNNKEL (reference sequence). This CDR3 is 13 amino acids long.

This clone was detected only once. The V and J genes are TRBV6-5 and TRBJ1-1, with a weak D call TRBD1 (6 bases). CDR1 is MNHEY, CDR2 SVGAGI, per germline. The CDR3 is 13 residues long. V shed 6 bases and J shed 6 bases, with 14 bases lying between them. CDR3 sequence (DNA): TGTGCCAGCAGATCAGGGGTGGGCCCTGAAGCTTTCTTT. It codes for CASRSGVGPEAFF.

The chain has TRBV7-2 and TRBJ2-1; TRBD1 matches 7 bases. The J segment lost 3 bases and the V segment lost 5 bases, leaving 10 bases of the junction unmatched. The CDR3 totals 16 residues. From germline, CDR1 is SGHTA and CDR2 FQGNSA. CDR3 protein: CASSPMTGSYYNEQFF. CDR3 in DNA: TGTGCCAGCAGCCCTATGACAGGGTCTTACTACAATGAGCAGTTCTTC. Based on the CDR3 plus reference TRBV7-2 and TRBJ2-1, the full variable domain is GAGVSQSPSNKVTEKGKDVELRCDPISGHTALYWYRQSLGQGLEFLIYFQGNSAPDKSGLPSDRFSAERTGGSVSTLTIQRTQQEDSAVYLCASSPMTGSYYNEQFFGPGTRLTVL.

This clone was counted ten times or more. The V gene is TRBV9, the J gene TRBJ2-2; TRBD2 aligns across 7 bases. V trimming: 0 bases; J trimming: 2 bases; junction bases outside the gene matches: 1. This CDR3 contains 15 residues. Germline values: CDR1 SGDLS, CDR2 YYNGEE. CDR3 sequence reads: CASSVEGLNTGELFF. CDR3 sequence (DNA): TGTGCCAGCAGCGTAGAGGGACTAAACACCGGGGAGCTGTTTTTT.

The rearrangement links TRBV5-1 to TRBJ2-3, with TRBD2 identical over 9 bases. Germline-derived CDR1 and CDR2 are SGHRS and YFSETQ. The ends lost 4 bases at V and 0 bases at J; junction bases unmatched: 9. This CDR3 comprises 17 residues. Written as DNA, the CDR3 is TGCGCCAGCAGCCCAACCTCTAGCGGGATTAGCACAGATACGCAGTATTTT. This codes for CASSPTSSGISTDTQYF.

The V call is TRBV6-5, the J call TRBJ2-5; D gene unclear. Trimming pared 6 bases from V and 4 bases from J, leaving 15 bases between. CDR3 length equals 14 residues. Germline-derived CDR1 and CDR2 are MNHEY and SVGAGI. In nucleotides, the CDR3 is TGTGCCAGCAGCTCAACCGGCGGTAGAGAGACCCAGTACTTC. The encoded protein is CASSSTGGRETQYF.

The genes are TRBV29-1 and TRBJ2-1, with TRBD1 as a possible D gene (6 bases). Germline lookup yields CDR1 SQVTM and CDR2 ANQGSEA. This CDR3 has 13 residues. V was pared by 4 bases and J by 7 bases, with 14 bases between. CDR3 bases: TGCAGCGTTGGAACAGGGAATCAGAATGAGCAGTTCTTC. It encodes CSVGTGNQNEQFF.

In its sample, this clone was seen a few times. This sample includes further DNA sequences coding for the same CDR3. The rearrangement uses TRBV5-4 and TRBJ1-4; TRBD1 aligns across 9 bases. The CDR3 loop spans 14 amino acids. Germline V gene lookup returns CDR1 SGHNT and CDR2 YYREEE (reference sequence). J was trimmed by 7 bases and V by 4 bases; bases with no gene match: 5. The CDR3, as DNA: TGTGCCAGCAGCCCGGGACAGGGAGGTGAAAAACTGTTTTTT. This sequence encodes CASSPGQGGEKLFF.

This chain connects TRBV9 to TRBJ1-3; D is uncertain. V was clipped by 3 bases and J by 1 base, with 14 bases between them. CDR1 and CDR2 from the germline V gene are SGDLS and YYNGEE. The CDR3 sequence is 16 residues long. The CDR3 reads CASSAHLPRSGNTIYF. The CDR3 DNA sequence: TGTGCCAGCAGCGCCCATCTTCCGAGGTCTGGAAACACCATATATTTT.

This clone was seen a handful of times. This chain uses TRBV29-1 with TRBJ2-7; a possible D gene is TRBD1 (5 bases). CDR3 size: 12 residues. Per the germline V gene, CDR1 is SQVTM and CDR2 is ANQGSEA. V was trimmed by 6 bases and J by 2 bases, leaving 11 bases between them. DNA of the CDR3: TGCAGCGTAATGGTAGGGGCCTACGAGCAGTACTTC. It codes for CSVMVGAYEQYF.

The genes are TRBV7-2 and TRBJ2-1; possibly TRBD2 for D (5 bases). Germline V gene lookup returns CDR1 SGHTA and CDR2 FQGNSA. V lost 5 bases to trimming and J lost 3 bases, with 8 bases between them. The CDR3 has 13 amino acids. The CDR3 spells CASSPDYYNEQFF. In nucleotides, the CDR3 is TGTGCCAGCAGCCCCGACTACTACAATGAGCAGTTCTTC.

This chain joins TRBV5-1 and TRBJ2-1; 8 bases line up with TRBD2. Trimming cost V 4 bases and J 6 bases; bases outside gene matches: 6. Germline CDR1 reads SGHRS; CDR2 reads YFSETQ. The CDR3 length is 14 residues. This CDR3 reads CASSPGLVGNEQFF. CDR3 DNA sequence: TGCGCCAGCAGCCCGGGACTAGTGGGCAATGAGCAGTTCTTC. Supplemented by reference TRBV5-1 and TRBJ2-1, the full variable domain reads KAGVTQTPRYLIKTRGQQVTLSCSPISGHRSVSWYQQTPGQGLQFLFEYFSETQRNKGNFPGRFSGRQFSNSRSEMNVSTLELGDSALYLCASSPGLVGNEQFFGPGTRLTVL.

The CDR3 is CSASPTSSGRYYEQYF. CDR3 DNA sequence: TGCAGTGCTAGTCCGACTAGTAGCGGGAGGTATTACGAGCAGTACTTC. The chain combines TRBV20-1 with TRBJ2-7, with TRBD2 identical over 10 bases. The V segment lost 3 bases and the J segment 4 bases; nucleotides outside the gene matches: 12. In germline, CDR1 is DFQATT, CDR2 SNEGSKA (reference sequence). CDR3 length: 16 amino acids.

The chain employs TRBV27 and TRBJ1-1; weak D call: TRBD1 (5 bases). The V gene's germline CDR1 is MNHEY and CDR2 SMNVEV (reference sequence). CDR3 length: 13 amino acids. Trimming took off 6 bases at V and 5 bases at J, with 13 bases between the two ends. Here the CDR3 DNA reads TGTGCCAGCAGGTCCTGGGGGGGGACTGAAGCTTTCTTT. Translating gives CASRSWGGTEAFF.

The rearrangement joins TRBV5-4 to TRBJ2-3, with a weak D call TRBD2 (6 bases). V lost 4 bases and J 3 bases, leaving 12 bases between the germline ends. From germline, CDR1 is SGHNT and CDR2 YYREEE (reference sequence). The CDR3 runs to 14 residues. CDR3 DNA: TGTGCCAGCAGCGTAGGCGGGATGACAGATACGCAGTATTTT. Its protein is CASSVGGMTDTQYF. Filled out from reference TRBV5-4 and TRBJ2-3, the complete variable domain reads ETGVTQSPTHLIKTRGQQVTLRCSSQSGHNTVSWYQQALGQGPQFIFQYYREEENGRGNFPPRFSGLQFPNYSSELNVNALELDDSALYLCASSVGGMTDTQYFGPGTRLTVL.

V and J are TRBV5-1 and TRBJ2-7; 12 bases are a match to TRBD2. The V and J ends lost 1 base and 0 bases, in that order; junction bases with no gene match: 11. Germline CDR1 and CDR2: SGHRS and YFSETQ. The CDR3 covers 19 residues. Here the CDR3 reads CASSLSASGRALSSYEQYF. DNA of the CDR3: TGCGCCAGCAGCTTGTCCGCTAGCGGGAGGGCCCTGAGCTCCTACGAGCAGTACTTC. The variable domain in full, with the rest retrieved from reference TRBV5-1 and TRBJ2-7, is KAGVTQTPRYLIKTRGQQVTLSCSPISGHRSVSWYQQTPGQGLQFLFEYFSETQRNKGNFPGRFSGRQFSNSRSEMNVSTLELGDSALYLCASSLSASGRALSSYEQYFGPGTRLTVT.

V gene TRBV2 combines with J gene TRBJ1-6, with 8 nucleotides matching TRBD1. This CDR3 is 15 amino acids long. J gave up 8 bases and V 7 bases, and 10 bases lay outside the gene matches. The V gene's germline CDR1 is SNHLY and CDR2 FYNNEI. CDR3 sequence: CASTWTGKQDSPLHF. The DNA of the CDR3 is TGTGCCAGCACCTGGACAGGGAAGCAGGATTCACCCCTCCACTTT.

V usage is TRBV12-3 or TRBV12-4 and J usage is TRBJ1-2; the D gene is possibly TRBD1 (5 bases). Trimming pared 2 bases from V and 10 bases from J, leaving 14 bases between. CDR3 length equals 13 residues. In nucleotides, the CDR3 is TGTGCCAGCAGTTTACGTAGGGGTACGGACTACACCTTC. Its translation: CASSLRRGTDYTF.

About this clone: The sample contains more than one DNA sequence encoding this CDR3. The V call is TRBV3-1 (or the pseudogene TRBV3-2), the J call TRBJ2-3; D remains ambiguous. Germline lookup yields CDR1 LGHDT and CDR2 YNNKEL (reference sequence). The V and J ends lost 3 bases and 3 bases respectively, with 4 bases between them. The CDR3 has 12 residues. The CDR3 loop is CASSQRTDTQYF. The CDR3 DNA follows: TGTGCCAGCAGCCAGAGGACAGATACGCAGTATTTT.

This chain uses TRBV7-3 with TRBJ1-1; no definite D call. This CDR3 comprises 15 residues. V dropped 5 bases and J dropped 0 bases, with 13 bases sitting between them. Germline V gives CDR1 SGHTA, CDR2 FQGTGA. The CDR3 DNA reads TGTGCCAGCAGCCCCCGGGTAGGTCTGAACACTGAAGCTTTCTTT. It is translated as CASSPRVGLNTEAFF.

The V call is TRBV28, the J call TRBJ1-5; a possible D gene is TRBD1 (5 bases). Germline CDR1 is MDHEN and CDR2 is SYDVKM. V gave up 5 bases and J gave up 4 bases, with 21 bases separating them. The CDR3 is 17 residues long. CDR3 region: CASSLGWRGVANQPQHF. The CDR3 bases are TGTGCCAGCAGTCTCGGGTGGAGGGGCGTAGCAAATCAGCCCCAGCATTTT.

About this clone itself: One end of the junction is discordant with germline, which a read error may explain. Other nucleotide sequences in the sample specify the same CDR3. The chain is built from TRBV29-1 and TRBJ2-5, with a possible D match to TRBD2 (5 bases). Germline CDR1 and CDR2: SQVTM and ANQGSEA. This CDR3 is built from 15 residues. The CDR3 DNA reads as TGCAGTGTTGAGGGAGCGCGAAACAACCAAGAGACCCAGTACTTC. Translation gives CSVEGARNNQETQYF. The entire variable domain, with the rest obtained from reference TRBV29-1 and TRBJ2-5, is as follows: SAVISQKPSRDICQRGTSLTIQCQVDSQVTMMFWYRQQPGQSLTLIATANQGSEATYESGFVIDKFPISRPNLTFSTLTVSNMSPEDSSIYLCSVEGARNNQETQYFGPGTRLLVL.

V usage is TRBV28 and J usage is TRBJ1-1, with 9 bases identical to TRBD1. Germline CDR1 is MDHEN and CDR2 is SYDVKM. The CDR3 covers 18 residues. The V gene end was trimmed by 5 bases and the J gene end by 1 base; junction bases not matched to a gene: 14. This CDR3 reads CASSPPGQGVLRNTEAFF. CDR3 in DNA: TGTGCCAGCAGTCCACCGGGACAGGGTGTATTGAGGAACACTGAAGCTTTCTTT.

This clone occurred a few times. V and J are TRBV28 and TRBJ1-2; D is unresolved. Trimming left V 8 bases short and J 1 base short, with 17 bases between. The length of the CDR3 is 15 residues. Germline assignment: CDR1 MDHEN and CDR2 SYDVKM. The DNA of the CDR3 is TGTGCCAGCGCCCCCACAGACGGCCTTAACTATGGCTACACCTTC. It is translated as CASAPTDGLNYGYTF.

The chain recombines TRBV5-1 with TRBJ2-3; 8 bases are a match to TRBD1. The CDR3 has 18 residues. Germline lookup yields CDR1 SGHRS and CDR2 YFSETQ. J was trimmed by 7 bases and V by 0 bases; bases with no gene match: 16. The CDR3 nucleotides read TGCGCCAGCAGCTTGGCCCCGACAGGGGTTAGAGATGGGAATACGCAGTATTTT. Encoded protein: CASSLAPTGVRDGNTQYF.